This is a list of T cell receptor beta chains from one sample in a study of human T cells and chemical hapten exposure. One entry per CDR3 protein results from TCRdb running MiXCR on the RACE reads. This sample has approximately 120,000 distinct CDR3 sequences, with 9% to 9.5% found just once. The input for sequencing was whole blood, taken in connection with sensitization to the hapten diphenylcyclopropenone (DPC). These receptors originate from a middle-aged woman with alopecia areata. Some clones in this sample may be carry-over from other donors' samples. The CDR3 runs from the conserved cysteine through the conserved F or W. D genes are given only for firm matches. Size tells how often a clone was seen (once, few, many) or the class of an expanded clone, and some rows leave it out.

D gene,J gene,V gene,clone size,CDR3 length,CDR3 protein,CDR3 DNA
NA,TRBJ1-2,TRBV7-2,many,14,CASSLLSDSVGYTF,TGTGCCAGCAGCTTATTAAGTGACAGCGTGGGCTACACCTTC
TRBD1,TRBJ1-1,TRBV5-1,many,15,CASSLGQGRYTEAFF,TGCGCCAGCAGCTTGGGACAGGGACGGTACACTGAAGCTTTCTTT
NA,TRBJ1-4,TRBV7-8,few,15,CASSPRGRSLEKLFF,TGTGCCAGCAGCCCCCGGGGCAGATCGTTGGAAAAACTGTTTTTT
NA,TRBJ1-2,TRBV12-3/TRBV12-4,NA,14,CASSLTQAAYRYTF,TGTGCCAGCAGTTTAACACAGGCGGCTTACCGATACACCTTC
TRBD1,TRBJ2-1,TRBV6-6,NA,13,CASSRDRENEQFF,TGTGCCAGCTCCCGGGACAGGGAAAATGAGCAGTTCTTC
TRBD2,TRBJ2-1,TRBV29-1,few,14,CSVLSGGAYNEQFF,TGCAGCGTTCTTAGCGGGGGGGCTTACAATGAGCAGTTCTTC
TRBD2,TRBJ2-1,TRBV27,few,15,CASRVAGFPYNEQFF,TGTGCCAGCAGAGTAGCGGGGTTCCCCTACAATGAGCAGTTCTTC
NA,TRBJ1-2,TRBV27,NA,14,CASSLMGPYYGYTF,TGTGCCAGCAGTTTGATGGGACCCTACTATGGCTACACCTTC
TRBD2,TRBJ2-7,TRBV12-3/TRBV12-4,many,17,CASSLAPGGPNPYEQYF,TGTGCCAGCAGTTTAGCGCCGGGGGGGCCGAACCCCTACGAGCAGTACTTC
TRBD2,TRBJ2-3,TRBV7-2,many,14,CASSLASGADTQYF,TGTGCCAGCAGCTTAGCCAGCGGGGCCGATACGCAGTATTTT
TRBD1,TRBJ2-4,TRBV10-3,few,16,CAISEEPRGPKNIQYF,TGTGCCATCAGTGAGGAGCCCAGGGGGCCGAAAAACATTCAGTACTTC